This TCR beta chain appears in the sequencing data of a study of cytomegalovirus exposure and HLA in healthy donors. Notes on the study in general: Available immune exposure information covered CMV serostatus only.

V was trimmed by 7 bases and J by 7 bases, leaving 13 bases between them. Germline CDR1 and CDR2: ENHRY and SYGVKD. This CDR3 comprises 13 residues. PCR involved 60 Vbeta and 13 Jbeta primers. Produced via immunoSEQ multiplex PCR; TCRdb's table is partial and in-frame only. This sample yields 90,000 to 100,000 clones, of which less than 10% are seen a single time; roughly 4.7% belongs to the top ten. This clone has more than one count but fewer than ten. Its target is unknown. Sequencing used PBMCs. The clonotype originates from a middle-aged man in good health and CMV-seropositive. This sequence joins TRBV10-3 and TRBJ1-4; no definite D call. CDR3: CAIKQGRGEKLFF. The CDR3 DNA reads TGTGCCATCAAGCAAGGGAGAGGTGAAAAACTGTTTTTT.